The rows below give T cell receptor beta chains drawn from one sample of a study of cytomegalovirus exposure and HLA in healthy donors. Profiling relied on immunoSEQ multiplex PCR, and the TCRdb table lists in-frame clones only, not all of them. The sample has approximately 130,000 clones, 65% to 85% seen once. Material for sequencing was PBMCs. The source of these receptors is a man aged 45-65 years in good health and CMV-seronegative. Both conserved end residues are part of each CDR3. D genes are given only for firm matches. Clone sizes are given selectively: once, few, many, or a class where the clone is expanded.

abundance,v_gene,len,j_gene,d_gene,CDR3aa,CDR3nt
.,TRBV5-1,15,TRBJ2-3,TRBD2,CASSLWAGVADTQYF,TGCGCCAGCAGCTTGTGGGCGGGAGTGGCAGATACGCAGTATTTT
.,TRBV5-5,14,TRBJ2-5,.,CASSFTGAQETQYF,TGTGCCAGCAGCTTTACAGGCGCTCAGGAGACCCAGTACTTC
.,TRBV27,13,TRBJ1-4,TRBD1,CASSWQGGEKLFF,TGTGCCAGCAGTTGGCAGGGGGGTGAAAAACTGTTTTTT
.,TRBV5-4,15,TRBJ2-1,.,CASSLVGGAHNEQFF,TGTGCCAGCAGCTTGGTAGGAGGTGCCCACAATGAGCAGTTCTTC
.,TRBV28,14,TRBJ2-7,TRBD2,CASSFWRGSYEQYF,TGTGCCAGCAGTTTTTGGCGGGGGAGCTACGAGCAGTACTTC
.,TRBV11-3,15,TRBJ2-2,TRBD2,CASSAGLAGPGELFF,TGTGCCAGCAGCGCGGGACTAGCGGGACCCGGGGAGCTGTTTTTT
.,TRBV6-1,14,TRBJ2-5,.,CASSERGLGETQYF,TGTGCCAGCAGTGAAAGGGGATTAGGGGAGACCCAGTACTTC
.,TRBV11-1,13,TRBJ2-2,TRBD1,CASSLDRGGELFF,TGTGCCAGCAGCCTGGACAGGGGTGGGGAGCTGTTTTTT
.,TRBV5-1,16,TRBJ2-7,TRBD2,CASSLVTSGSSNEQYF,TGCGCCAGCAGCTTGGTGACTAGCGGGAGCTCCAACGAGCAGTACTTC
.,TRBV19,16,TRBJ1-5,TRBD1,CASSMINRGGNQPQHF,TGTGCCAGTAGTATGATTAACAGGGGCGGCAATCAGCCCCAGCATTTT
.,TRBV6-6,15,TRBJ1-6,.,CASSYSKGDNSPLHF,TGTGCCAGCAGTTACTCGAAGGGGGATAATTCACCCCTCCACTTT
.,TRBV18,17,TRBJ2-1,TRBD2,CASSLQGLAGEVCEQFF,TGTGCCAGCTCACTACAGGGACTAGCGGGAGAAGTCTGTGAGCAGTTCTTC
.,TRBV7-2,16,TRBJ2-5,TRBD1,CASSPRDSENQETQYF,TGTGCCAGCAGCCCTCGGGACAGTGAAAATCAAGAGACCCAGTACTTC
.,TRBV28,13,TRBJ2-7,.,CASSLHNYYEQYF,TGTGCCAGCAGCCTCCATAACTACTACGAGCAGTACTTC
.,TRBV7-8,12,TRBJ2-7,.,CASSREGYEQYF,TGTGCCAGCAGCCGAGAGGGTTATGAGCAGTACTTC
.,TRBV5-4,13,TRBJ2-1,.,CASSLDRYNEQFF,TGTGCCAGCAGCTTGGACAGATACAATGAGCAGTTCTTC
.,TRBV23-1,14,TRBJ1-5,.,CASKANRDHQPQHF,TGCGCCAGCAAAGCAAACAGGGACCATCAGCCCCAGCATTTT
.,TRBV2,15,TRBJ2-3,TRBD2,CASRERYLGGATQYF,TGTGCCAGCCGAGAGCGGTACCTCGGGGGGGCTACGCAGTATTTT
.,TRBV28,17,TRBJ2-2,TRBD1,CASILPRQGANTGELFF,TGTGCCAGCATCCTCCCCAGACAGGGTGCAAACACCGGGGAGCTGTTTTTT
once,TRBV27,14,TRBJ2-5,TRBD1,CASSLQGARKTQYF,TGTGCCAGCAGTTTACAGGGGGCTAGGAAGACCCAGTACTTC
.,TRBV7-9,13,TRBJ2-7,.,CASLPTGSYEQYF,TGTGCCAGCTTACCGACAGGCTCCTACGAGCAGTACTTC
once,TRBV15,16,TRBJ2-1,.,CATSRGWGKFVNEQFF,TGTGCCACCAGCAGAGGATGGGGCAAATTTGTCAATGAGCAGTTCTTC
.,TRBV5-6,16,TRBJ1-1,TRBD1,CASSFGTGSFGTEAFF,TGTGCCAGCAGCTTCGGGACAGGGTCGTTTGGCACTGAAGCTTTCTTT
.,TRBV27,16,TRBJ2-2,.,CASTKLLQTNTGELFF,TGTGCCAGCACCAAACTCCTACAGACGAACACCGGGGAGCTGTTTTTT
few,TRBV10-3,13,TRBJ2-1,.,CAGGPGVDNEQFF,TGTGCGGGGGGGCCCGGAGTGGACAATGAGCAGTTCTTC
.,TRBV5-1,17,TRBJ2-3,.,CASSLSGTSIGTDTQYF,TGCGCCAGCAGCTTATCCGGGACTTCCATAGGCACAGATACGCAGTATTTT
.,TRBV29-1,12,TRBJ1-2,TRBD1,CSELSGQHGYTF,TGCAGCGAACTTTCGGGACAGCATGGCTACACCTTC
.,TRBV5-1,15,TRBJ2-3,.,CASSLGGGGADTQYF,TGCGCCAGCAGCCTTGGTGGGGGAGGAGCAGATACGCAGTATTTT
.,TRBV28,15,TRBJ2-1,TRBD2,CASSLRPLGGGVQFF,TGTGCCAGCAGTTTAAGGCCCCTAGGCGGGGGAGTGCAGTTCTTC
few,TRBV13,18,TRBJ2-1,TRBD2,CASSSGLAGSSSYNEQFF,TGTGCCAGCAGCTCGGGACTAGCGGGGTCGAGCTCCTACAATGAGCAGTTCTTC
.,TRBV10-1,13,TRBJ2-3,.,CASSRDNTDTQYF,TGCGCCAGCAGTCGGGACAACACAGATACGCAGTATTTT
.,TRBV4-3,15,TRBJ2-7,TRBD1,CASSPGQGNRYEQYF,TGCGCCAGCAGCCCCGGACAGGGAAATCGCTACGAGCAGTACTTC
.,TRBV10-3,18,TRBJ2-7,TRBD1,CAISEALGGTGVFNEQYF,TGTGCCATCAGTGAAGCCCTCGGCGGGACAGGGGTTTTCAACGAGCAGTACTTC
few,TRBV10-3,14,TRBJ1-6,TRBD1,CAISEGTGGSPLHF,TGTGCCATCAGTGAGGGGACAGGGGGTTCACCCCTCCACTTT
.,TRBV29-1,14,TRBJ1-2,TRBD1,CSVEDQGTGYGYTF,TGCAGCGTTGAAGATCAGGGGACAGGCTATGGCTACACCTTC
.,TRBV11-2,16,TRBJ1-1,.,CASSYDRQVINTEAFF,TGTGCCAGCAGCTACGACCGACAGGTAATTAACACTGAAGCTTTCTTT
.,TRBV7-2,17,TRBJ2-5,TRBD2,CASSLGGRGSGEETQYF,TGTGCCAGCAGCTTAGGGGGGCGGGGTAGCGGGGAAGAGACCCAGTACTTC
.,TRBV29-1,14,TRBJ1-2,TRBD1,CSVGTDRERSGYTF,TGCAGCGTCGGAACTGACAGGGAGAGGAGTGGCTACACCTTC
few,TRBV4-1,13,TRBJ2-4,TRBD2,CASATSGTDIQYF,TGCGCCAGCGCGACTAGCGGGACCGACATTCAGTACTTC
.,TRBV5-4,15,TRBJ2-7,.,CASSVGGQGSYEQYF,TGTGCCAGCAGCGTAGGCGGACAAGGCTCCTACGAGCAGTACTTC
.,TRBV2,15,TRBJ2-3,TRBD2,CASSLLAGGTDTQYF,TGTGCCAGCAGCCTACTAGCGGGAGGCACAGATACGCAGTATTTT
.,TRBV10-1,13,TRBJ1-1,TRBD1,CASSEDRAAEAFF,TGCGCCAGCAGTGAGGACAGGGCGGCTGAAGCTTTCTTT
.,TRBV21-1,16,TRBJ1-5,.,CASTPGAGGGNQPQHF,TGTGCCAGCACCCCAGGAGCGGGAGGGGGCAATCAGCCCCAGCATTTT
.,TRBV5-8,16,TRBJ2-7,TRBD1,CASSFAGQVNSYEQYF,TGTGCCAGCAGCTTCGCAGGACAGGTCAACTCCTACGAGCAGTACTTC
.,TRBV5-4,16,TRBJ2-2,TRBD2,CASSPTSGRSTGELFF,TGTGCCAGCAGCCCTACTAGCGGGAGGTCTACCGGGGAGCTGTTTTTT
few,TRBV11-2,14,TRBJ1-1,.,CASSFSRMNTEAFF,TGTGCCAGCAGCTTTAGTCGCATGAACACTGAAGCTTTCTTT
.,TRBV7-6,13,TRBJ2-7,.,CASSSAEGYEQYF,TGTGCCAGCAGCTCCGCCGAGGGTTACGAGCAGTACTTC
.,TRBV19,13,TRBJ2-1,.,CASSTDREDPQFF,TGTGCCAGTAGTACTGACAGGGAGGACCCGCAGTTCTTC
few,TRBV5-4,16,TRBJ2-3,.,CASDTSKQGGTDTQYF,TGTGCCAGCGATACTAGCAAGCAGGGGGGCACAGATACGCAGTATTTT
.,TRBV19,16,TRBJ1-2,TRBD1,CASSITQGRDFYGYTF,TGTGCCAGTAGTATAACACAGGGGCGCGACTTCTATGGCTACACCTTC
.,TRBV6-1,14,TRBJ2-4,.,CASSGSGAGDIQYF,TGTGCCAGCAGTGGGAGCGGTGCCGGGGACATTCAGTACTTC
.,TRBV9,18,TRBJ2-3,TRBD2,CASSVEGTSGVSTDTQYF,TGTGCCAGCAGCGTTGAGGGGACTAGCGGGGTTAGCACAGATACGCAGTATTTT
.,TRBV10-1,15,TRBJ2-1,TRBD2,CASSETGGTYNEQFF,TGCGCCAGCAGTGAAACGGGAGGGACCTACAATGAGCAGTTCTTC
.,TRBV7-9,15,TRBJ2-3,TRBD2,CASRGTSGITDTQYF,TGTGCCAGCAGGGGGACTAGCGGGATAACAGATACGCAGTATTTT
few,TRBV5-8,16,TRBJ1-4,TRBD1,CASSRGTGEGNEKLFF,TGTGCCAGCAGCCGAGGGACAGGGGAAGGCAATGAAAAACTGTTTTTT
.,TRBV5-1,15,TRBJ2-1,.,CASSLAPASLYEQFF,TGCGCCAGCAGCTTGGCGCCGGCTAGTTTGTATGAGCAGTTCTTC
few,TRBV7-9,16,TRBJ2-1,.,CASSFRHRDLYNEQFF,TGTGCCAGCAGCTTTCGGCACAGGGACCTGTACAATGAGCAGTTCTTC